Detailed here is one TCR beta chain. What it binds is unknown. This specimen belongs to a study of OX40 agonist ivuxolimab in advanced cancers. On the study more broadly: Patients in the trial were receiving intravenous ivuxolimab every 2 weeks, at doses of 0.01 to 10 mg/kg.

The ends lost 3 bases at V and 4 bases at J; junction bases unmatched: 4. This CDR3 region has 15 residues. Germline V CDR1 and CDR2: SGHAT, FQNNGV. Overall study results and limits: More expanded clones were found, on average, in CD8+ than in CD4+ T cells. Clonal expansion by week 6 occurred in CD4+ and CD8+ blood T cells (at 0.1 to 3.0 mg/kg).

TCRdb's table, derived via immunoSEQ multiplex PCR, lists solely in-frame clones and lacks some. The sample records over 5,000 clones, under 85% being singletons. The chain carries TRBV11-2 and TRBJ2-7; TRBD2 agrees at 12 bases. The sample in question was CD4+ or CD8+ T cells sorted from blood, obtained in a trial of the OX40 agonist ivuxolimab. This TCR was sampled from an adult with an advanced solid tumor such as melanoma, head and neck, liver or kidney cancer. For the CDR3, the DNA is TGTGCCAGCAGCTTCGGACTAGCGGGAAGTTACGAGCAGTACTTC. Amino acids: CASSFGLAGSYEQYF.